The clone carrying this T cell receptor (beta chain) was detected ten times or more. TCRdb re-derived calls from the 5' RACE reads in MiXCR, one entry per CDR3 protein. The table includes more than 600,000 distinct CDR3 sequences, roughly 18% detected once. The entry originates in a study of identical twins. V lost 5 bases and J lost 0, with 12 bases in between. The CDR3 extends over 15 amino acids. From germline, CDR1 is SGHTA and CDR2 FQGNSA. The sample was also linked to a second study, of T cells expressing NK-cell markers.

The sample comprised PBMCs. The receptor was derived from a woman under 30 in good health. V is TRBV7-2 and J is TRBJ2-3, with D possibly matching TRBD1 (5 bases). CDR3 nucleotides: TGTGCCAGCAGCCTAAGGGGCTCTAGCACAGATACGCAGTATTTT. Translated, it gives CASSLRGSSTDTQYF.